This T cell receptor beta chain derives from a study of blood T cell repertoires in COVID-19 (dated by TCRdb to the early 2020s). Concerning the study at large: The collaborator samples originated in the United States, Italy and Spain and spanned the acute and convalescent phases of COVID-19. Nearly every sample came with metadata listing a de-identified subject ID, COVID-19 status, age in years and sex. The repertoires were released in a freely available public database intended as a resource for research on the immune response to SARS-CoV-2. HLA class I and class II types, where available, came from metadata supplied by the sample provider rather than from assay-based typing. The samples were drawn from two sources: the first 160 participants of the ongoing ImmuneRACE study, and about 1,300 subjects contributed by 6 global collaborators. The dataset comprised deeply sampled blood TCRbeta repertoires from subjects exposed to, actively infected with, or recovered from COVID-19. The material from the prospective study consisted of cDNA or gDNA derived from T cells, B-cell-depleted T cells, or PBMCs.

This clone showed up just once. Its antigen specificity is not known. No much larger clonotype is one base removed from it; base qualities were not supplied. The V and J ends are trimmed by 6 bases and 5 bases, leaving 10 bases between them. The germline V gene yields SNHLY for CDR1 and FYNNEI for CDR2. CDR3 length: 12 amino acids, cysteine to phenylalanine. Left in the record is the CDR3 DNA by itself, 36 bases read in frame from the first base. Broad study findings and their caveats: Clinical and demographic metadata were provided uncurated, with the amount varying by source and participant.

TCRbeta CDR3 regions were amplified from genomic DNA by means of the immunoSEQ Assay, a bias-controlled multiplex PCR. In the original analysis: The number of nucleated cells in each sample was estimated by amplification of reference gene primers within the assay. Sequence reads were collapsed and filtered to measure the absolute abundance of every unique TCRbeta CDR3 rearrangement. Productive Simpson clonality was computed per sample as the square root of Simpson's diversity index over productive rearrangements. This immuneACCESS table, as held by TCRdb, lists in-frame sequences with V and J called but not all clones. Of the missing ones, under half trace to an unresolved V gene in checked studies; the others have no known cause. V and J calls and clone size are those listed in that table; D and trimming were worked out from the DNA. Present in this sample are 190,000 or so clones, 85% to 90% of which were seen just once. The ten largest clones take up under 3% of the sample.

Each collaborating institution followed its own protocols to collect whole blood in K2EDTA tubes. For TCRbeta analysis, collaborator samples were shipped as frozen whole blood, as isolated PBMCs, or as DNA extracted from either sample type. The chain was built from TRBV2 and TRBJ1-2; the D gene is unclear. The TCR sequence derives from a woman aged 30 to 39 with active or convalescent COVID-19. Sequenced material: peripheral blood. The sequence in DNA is TGTGCCAGCAGAGGAGCTTATTATGGCTACACCTTC. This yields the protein CASRGAYYGYTF.